The 13 T cell receptor beta chains listed next were all sequenced from one sample in a study of T cell responses to AZD1222 COVID-19 vaccine. Using immunoSEQ multiplex PCR, the repertoire was profiled, and TCRdb retains in-frame clones only, with some absent. The sample has some 49,000 clones, 80% to 90% seen once. The sequences come from peripheral blood, collected 28 days after the second AZD1222 dose. All receptors derive from an adult who received the AZD1222 COVID-19 vaccine.

J is TRBJ2-5 and V is TRBV15; D gene ambiguous. Per the germline V gene, CDR1 is LNHNV and CDR2 is YYDKDF (reference sequence). The length of the CDR3 is 13 residues. Trimming stripped 2 bases from V and 5 bases from J, with 9 bases between. CDR3 DNA sequence: TGTGCCACCAGCAGATCCCTAAGCGAGACCCAGTACTTC. This codes for CATSRSLSETQYF.

The rearrangement joins TRBV21-1 to TRBJ2-7. TRBV21-1 is annotated as a pseudogene. The CDR3 is made up of 13 amino acids. Written as DNA, the CDR3 is TGTGCCAGCAGCACCTGGTTCTCCTACGAGCAGTACTTC. Its translation is CASSTWFSYEQYF.

The gene calls are TRBV4-1 and TRBJ2-1, with 10 bases fitting TRBD2. Per the germline V gene, CDR1 is MGHRA and CDR2 is YSYEKL. With 2 bases clipped from V and 4 bases from J, the junction kept 5 bases outside the gene matches. The CDR3 is 16 amino acids. CDR3 in amino acids: CASSQRSGRAYNEQFF. CDR3 nucleotide sequence: TGCGCCAGCAGCCAACGGAGCGGGAGGGCTTACAATGAGCAGTTCTTC.

The chain is built from TRBV25-1 and TRBJ2-1; either TRBD1 or TRBD2 may supply D (6 bases each). Germline lookup yields CDR1 MGHDK and CDR2 SYGVNS. The V and J ends lost 3 bases and 6 bases respectively, with 21 bases between them. There are 17 residues in the CDR3. The CDR3 DNA reads TGTGCCAGCAGTGACCTCGCTGGGGGGCCCCTAGGCAATGAGCAGTTCTTC. Its translation is CASSDLAGGPLGNEQFF.

The V call is TRBV5-1, the J call TRBJ2-3; 16 bases line up with TRBD2. J was trimmed by 2 bases and V by 3 bases; bases with no gene match: 9. CDR1 and CDR2 from the germline V gene are SGHRS and YFSETQ. CDR3 length: 19 amino acids. CDR3 DNA sequence: TGCGCCAGCAGCTCGGGACTAGCGGGAGGGCCTGGCTCCACAGATACGCAGTATTTT. This codes for CASSSGLAGGPGSTDTQYF. Complete variable domain (other parts from reference TRBV5-1 and TRBJ2-3): KAGVTQTPRYLIKTRGQQVTLSCSPISGHRSVSWYQQTPGQGLQFLFEYFSETQRNKGNFPGRFSGRQFSNSRSEMNVSTLELGDSALYLCASSSGLAGGPGSTDTQYFGPGTRLTVL.

CDR3: CASSRSYEQYF. CDR3 bases: TGTGCCAGCAGCCGATCCTACGAGCAGTACTTC. The chain employs TRBV7-2 and TRBJ2-7; D call uncertain. This CDR3 has 11 residues. V was shortened by 5 bases and J by 1 base, with 3 bases between the two germline ends. The germline gives CDR1 SGHTA, CDR2 FQGNSA.

This chain joins TRBV29-1 and TRBJ2-1; 13 bases agree with TRBD2. In germline, CDR1 is SQVTM, CDR2 ANQGSEA. This CDR3 is built from 17 residues. With 7 bases clipped from V and 1 base from J, the junction kept 10 bases outside the gene matches. The CDR3 loop reads CSGRTSGRAKSYNEQFF. In nucleotides, the CDR3 is TGCAGCGGAAGAACTAGCGGGAGGGCCAAATCCTACAATGAGCAGTTCTTC.

The gene calls are TRBV24-1 and TRBJ2-1, with D possibly being TRBD2 (5 bases). The CDR3 is made up of 16 amino acids. Trimming took off 1 base at V and 0 bases at J, with 9 bases between the two ends. Germline V gene sequence: CDR1 KGHDR, CDR2 SFDVKD. CDR3 amino acids: CATSDFRGSSYNEQFF. CDR3 DNA: TGTGCCACCAGTGATTTCCGTGGGAGCTCCTACAATGAGCAGTTCTTC.

V gene TRBV5-1 combines with J gene TRBJ2-1; possible D gene TRBD1, 6 bases. V lost 0 bases to trimming and J lost 3 bases, with 10 bases between them. The CDR3 has 15 residues. CDR1 SGHRS and CDR2 YFSETQ come from the germline V gene. The CDR3 DNA reads TGCGCCAGCAGCTTGGTGTCAGGGGTCTACAATGAGCAGTTCTTC. This translates into CASSLVSGVYNEQFF.

This chain connects TRBV6-6 to TRBJ2-2; 7 nucleotides agree with TRBD2. V shed 5 bases and J 5 bases; nucleotides not matched to a gene: 14. The CDR3 contains 17 residues. Looked up from germline, CDR1 is MNHNY and CDR2 is SVGAGI (reference sequence). CDR3 DNA: TGTGCCAGCAGTCGGCTAGCGGCCACTAGTAGGACCGGGGAGCTGTTTTTT. Translating gives CASSRLAATSRTGELFF.

V is TRBV9 and J is TRBJ2-1; TRBD2 matches 11 bases. The V segment lost 4 bases and the J segment 10 bases; nucleotides outside the gene matches: 16. The germline CDR1 and CDR2 sequences are SGDLS and YYNGEE. This CDR3 comprises 17 residues. Here the CDR3 reads CASSTSKRTSGPKEQFF. CDR3 nucleotide sequence: TGTGCCAGCAGCACTTCCAAAAGGACTAGCGGGCCCAAGGAGCAGTTCTTC.

The chain employs TRBV6-5 and TRBJ2-5, with no clear D. Germline CDR1 is MNHEY and CDR2 is SVGAGI. Between the trimmed V and J ends, which lost 0 bases and 0 bases, there was a span of 8 bases. The CDR3 loop spans 15 amino acids. The CDR3 DNA reads as TGTGCCAGCAGTTACTCGACGTACTACCAAGAGACCCAGTACTTC. Translating it yields CASSYSTYYQETQYF.

The chain uses TRBV11-3 and TRBJ2-7, with 8 bases aligning to TRBD1. Germline-derived CDR1 and CDR2 are SGHNT and YENEEA. This CDR3 contains 13 residues. Trimming removed 3 bases from V and 5 bases from J; junction bases left unmatched: 3. The CDR3 region has the DNA TGTGCCAGCAGCTTCCAACAGGGGGACGAGCAGTACTTC. It encodes CASSFQQGDEQYF.